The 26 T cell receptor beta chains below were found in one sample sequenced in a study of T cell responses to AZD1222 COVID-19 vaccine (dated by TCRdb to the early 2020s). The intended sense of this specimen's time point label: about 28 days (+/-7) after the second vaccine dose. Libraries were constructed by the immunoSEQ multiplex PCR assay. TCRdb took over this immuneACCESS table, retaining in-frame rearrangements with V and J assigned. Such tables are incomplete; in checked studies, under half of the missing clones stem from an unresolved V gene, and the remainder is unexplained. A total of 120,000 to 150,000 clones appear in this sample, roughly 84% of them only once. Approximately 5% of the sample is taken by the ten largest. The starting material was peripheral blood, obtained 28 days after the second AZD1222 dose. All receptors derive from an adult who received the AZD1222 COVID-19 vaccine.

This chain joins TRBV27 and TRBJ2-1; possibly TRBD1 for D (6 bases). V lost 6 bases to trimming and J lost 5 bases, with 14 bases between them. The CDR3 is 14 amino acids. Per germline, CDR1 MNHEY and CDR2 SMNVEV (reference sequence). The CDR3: CASRAPRGHNEQFF. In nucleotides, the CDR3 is TGTGCCAGCAGGGCCCCCAGGGGACACAATGAGCAGTTCTTC.

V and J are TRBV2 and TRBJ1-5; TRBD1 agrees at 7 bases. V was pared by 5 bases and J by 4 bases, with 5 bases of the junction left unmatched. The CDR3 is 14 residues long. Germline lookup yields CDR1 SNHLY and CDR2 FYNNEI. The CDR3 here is CASSPTGSNQPQHF. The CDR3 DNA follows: TGTGCCAGCAGTCCGACAGGGTCGAATCAGCCCCAGCATTTT.

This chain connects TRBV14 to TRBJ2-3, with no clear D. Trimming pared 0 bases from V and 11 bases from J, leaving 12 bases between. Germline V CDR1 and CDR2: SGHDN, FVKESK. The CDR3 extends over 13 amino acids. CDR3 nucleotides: TGTGCCAGCAGCCAAGATTGGGCCCTCGAGCAGTATTTT. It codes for CASSQDWALEQYF.

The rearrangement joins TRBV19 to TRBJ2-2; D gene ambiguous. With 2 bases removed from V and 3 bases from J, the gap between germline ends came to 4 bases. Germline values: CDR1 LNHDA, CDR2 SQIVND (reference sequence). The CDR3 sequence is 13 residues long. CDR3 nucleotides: TGTGCCAGTAGTATACAAGACACCGGGGAGCTGTTTTTT. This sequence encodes CASSIQDTGELFF.

CDR3 sequence: CAWFLGTGGYGYTF. In DNA form, the CDR3 reads TGTGCCTGGTTTCTCGGGACAGGGGGCTATGGCTACACCTTC. V usage is TRBV30 and J usage is TRBJ1-2; 11 nucleotides line up with TRBD1. Germline-derived CDR1 and CDR2 are GTSNPN and SVGIG (reference sequence). The V segment lost 5 bases and the J segment 4 bases; nucleotides outside the gene matches: 6. This CDR3 comprises 14 residues. Together with reference TRBV30 and TRBJ1-2, the CDR3 gives the full variable domain: SQTIHQWPATLVQPVGSPLSLECTVEGTSNPNLYWYRQAAGRGLQLLFYSVGIGQISSEVPQNLSASRPQDRQFILSSKKLLLSDSGFYLCAWFLGTGGYGYTFGSGTRLTVV.

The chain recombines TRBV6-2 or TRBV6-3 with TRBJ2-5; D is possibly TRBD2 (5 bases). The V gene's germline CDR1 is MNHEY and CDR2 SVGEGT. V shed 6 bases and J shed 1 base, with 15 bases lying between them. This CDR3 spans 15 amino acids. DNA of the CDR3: TGTGCCAGCAGCAGTCCCTCCCGGGGCCAAGAGACCCAGTACTTC. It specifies CASSSPSRGQETQYF.

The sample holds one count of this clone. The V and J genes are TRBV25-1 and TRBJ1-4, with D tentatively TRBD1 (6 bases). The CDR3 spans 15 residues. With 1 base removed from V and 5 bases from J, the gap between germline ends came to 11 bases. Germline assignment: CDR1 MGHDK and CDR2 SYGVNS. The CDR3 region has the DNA TGTGCCAGCAGTGAATTTGGACAGATCAATGAAAAACTGTTTTTT. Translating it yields CASSEFGQINEKLFF.

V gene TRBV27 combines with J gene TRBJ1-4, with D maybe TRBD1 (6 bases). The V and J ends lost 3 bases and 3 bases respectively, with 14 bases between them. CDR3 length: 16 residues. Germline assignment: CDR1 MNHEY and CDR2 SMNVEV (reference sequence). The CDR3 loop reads CASSLLGGAANEKLFF. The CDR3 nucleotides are TGTGCCAGCAGTTTGCTGGGGGGCGCGGCTAATGAAAAACTGTTTTTT.

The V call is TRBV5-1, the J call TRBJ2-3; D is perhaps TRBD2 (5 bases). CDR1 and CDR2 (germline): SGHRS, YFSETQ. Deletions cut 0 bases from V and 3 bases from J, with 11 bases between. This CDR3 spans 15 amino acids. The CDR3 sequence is CASSLVASTTDTQYF. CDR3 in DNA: TGCGCCAGCAGCTTGGTTGCTAGCACTACAGATACGCAGTATTTT.

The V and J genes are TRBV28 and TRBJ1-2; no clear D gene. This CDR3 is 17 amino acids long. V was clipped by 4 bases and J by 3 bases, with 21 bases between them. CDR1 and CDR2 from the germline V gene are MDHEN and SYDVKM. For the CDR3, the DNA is TGTGCCAGCAGTTCCCCGGCGGAAGGGCAGAGTTACTATGGCTACACCTTC. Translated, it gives CASSSPAEGQSYYGYTF.

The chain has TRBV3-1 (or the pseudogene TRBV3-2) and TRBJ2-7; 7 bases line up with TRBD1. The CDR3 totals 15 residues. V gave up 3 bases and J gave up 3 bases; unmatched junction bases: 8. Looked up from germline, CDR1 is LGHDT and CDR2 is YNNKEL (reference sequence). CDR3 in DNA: TGTGCCAGCAGCCAGGACTCGACAGGGTTCTACGAGCAGTACTTC. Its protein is CASSQDSTGFYEQYF.

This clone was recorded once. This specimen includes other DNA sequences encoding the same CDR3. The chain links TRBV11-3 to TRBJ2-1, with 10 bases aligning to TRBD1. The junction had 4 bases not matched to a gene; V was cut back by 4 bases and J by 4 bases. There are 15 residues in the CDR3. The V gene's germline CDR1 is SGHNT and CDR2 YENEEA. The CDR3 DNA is TGTGCCAGCAGCTCGGGACAGGGGTCTTACAATGAGCAGTTCTTC. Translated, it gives CASSSGQGSYNEQFF.

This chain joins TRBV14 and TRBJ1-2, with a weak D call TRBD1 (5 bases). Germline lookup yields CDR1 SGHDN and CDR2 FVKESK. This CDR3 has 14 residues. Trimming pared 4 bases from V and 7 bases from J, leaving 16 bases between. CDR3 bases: TGTGCCAGCAGCCCACCGGGACTCGGCGGTGGCTACACCTTC. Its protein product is CASSPPGLGGGYTF.

CDR3 bases: TGTGCCAGCAGCTCCAGGGGCGGCAATCAGCCCCAGCATTTT. This gives the protein CASSSRGGNQPQHF. The chain recombines TRBV7-2 with TRBJ1-5, with a weak D call TRBD1 (6 bases). Trimming took 4 bases from V and 2 from J, leaving 9 bases between them. The CDR3 loop spans 14 amino acids. Germline lookup yields CDR1 SGHTA and CDR2 FQGNSA.

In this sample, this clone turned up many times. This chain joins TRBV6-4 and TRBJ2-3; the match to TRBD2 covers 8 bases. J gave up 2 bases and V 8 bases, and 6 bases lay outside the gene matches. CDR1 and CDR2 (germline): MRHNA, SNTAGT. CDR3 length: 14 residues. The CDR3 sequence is CASSGGGPTDTQYF. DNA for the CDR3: TGTGCCAGCTCAGGCGGGGGGCCCACAGATACGCAGTATTTT.

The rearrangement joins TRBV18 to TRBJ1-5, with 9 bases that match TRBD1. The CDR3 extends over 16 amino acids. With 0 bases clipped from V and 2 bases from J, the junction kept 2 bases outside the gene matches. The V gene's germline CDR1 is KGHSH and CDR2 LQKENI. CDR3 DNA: TGTGCCAGCTCACCACCGGACAGGGGCGGCAATCAGCCCCAGCATTTT. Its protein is CASSPPDRGGNQPQHF.

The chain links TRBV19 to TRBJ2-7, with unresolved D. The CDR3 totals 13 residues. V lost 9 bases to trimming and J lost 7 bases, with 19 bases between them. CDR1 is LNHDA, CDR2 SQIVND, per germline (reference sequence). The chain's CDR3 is CASRGPGPTEQYF. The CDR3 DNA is TGTGCCAGCAGAGGACCGGGCCCCACGGAGCAGTACTTC.

Here the CDR3 reads CASSQGGSQPQHF. For the CDR3, the DNA is TGTGCCAGCAGCCAAGGGGGAAGTCAGCCCCAGCATTTT. The genes are TRBV3-1 (or the pseudogene TRBV3-2) and TRBJ1-5; no firm D call. Germline assignment: CDR1 LGHDT and CDR2 YNNKEL (reference sequence). The germline V and J ends were trimmed by 1 base and 6 bases, with 7 bases remaining between them. This CDR3 has 13 amino acids.

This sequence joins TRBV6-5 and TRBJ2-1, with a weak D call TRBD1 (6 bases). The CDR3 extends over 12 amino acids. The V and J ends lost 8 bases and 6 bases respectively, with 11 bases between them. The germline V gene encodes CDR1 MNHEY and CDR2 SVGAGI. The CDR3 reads CASLDSLNEQFF. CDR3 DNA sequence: TGTGCCAGCCTGGACAGCCTCAATGAGCAGTTCTTC.

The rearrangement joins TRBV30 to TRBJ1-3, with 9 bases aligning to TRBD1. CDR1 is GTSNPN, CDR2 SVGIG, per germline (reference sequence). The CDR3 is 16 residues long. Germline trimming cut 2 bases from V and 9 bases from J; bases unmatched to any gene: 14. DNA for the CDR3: TGTGCCTGGAGTCCCCCCCCCGGACAGGGGTTCGTCACCATATATTTT. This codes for CAWSPPPGQGFVTIYF.

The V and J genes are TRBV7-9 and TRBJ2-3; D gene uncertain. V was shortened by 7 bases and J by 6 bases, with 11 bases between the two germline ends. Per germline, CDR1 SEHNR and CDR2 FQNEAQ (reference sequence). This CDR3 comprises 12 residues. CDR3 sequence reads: CASTPGHDTQYF. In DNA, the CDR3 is TGTGCCAGCACCCCCGGCCACGATACGCAGTATTTT.

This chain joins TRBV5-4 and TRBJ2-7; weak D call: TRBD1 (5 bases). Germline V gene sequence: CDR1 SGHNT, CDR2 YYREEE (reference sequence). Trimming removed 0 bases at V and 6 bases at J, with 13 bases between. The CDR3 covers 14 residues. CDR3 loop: CASSLGAGIGEQYF. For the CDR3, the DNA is TGTGCCAGCAGCTTGGGTGCAGGGATAGGCGAGCAGTACTTC. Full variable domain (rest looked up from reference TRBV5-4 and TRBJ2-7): ETGVTQSPTHLIKTRGQQVTLRCSSQSGHNTVSWYQQALGQGPQFIFQYYREEENGRGNFPPRFSGLQFPNYSSELNVNALELDDSALYLCASSLGAGIGEQYFGPGTRLTVT.

The CDR3 loop reads CASSFGREAQYF. The CDR3 DNA follows: TGTGCCAGCAGTTTTGGGAGGGAGGCGCAGTATTTT. This sequence joins TRBV12-3 or TRBV12-4 and TRBJ2-3; 7 bases are a match to TRBD2. The CDR3 has 12 residues. The trim removed 3 bases at V and 10 bases at J, leaving 4 bases unmatched.

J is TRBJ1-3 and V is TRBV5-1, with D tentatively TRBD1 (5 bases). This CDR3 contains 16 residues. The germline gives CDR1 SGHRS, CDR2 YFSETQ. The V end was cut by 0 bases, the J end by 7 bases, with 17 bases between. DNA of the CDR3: TGCGCCAGCAGCTTGGCCCCGGGGGGGAGGTCGAACACCATATATTTT. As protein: CASSLAPGGRSNTIYF.

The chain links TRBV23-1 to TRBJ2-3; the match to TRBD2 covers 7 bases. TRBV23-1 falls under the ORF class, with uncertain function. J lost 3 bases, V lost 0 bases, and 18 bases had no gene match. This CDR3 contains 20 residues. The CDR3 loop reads CASSQSPAGIPQKGTDTQYF. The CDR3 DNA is TGCGCCAGCAGTCAATCCCCAGCGGGAATCCCACAAAAGGGAACAGATACGCAGTATTTT.

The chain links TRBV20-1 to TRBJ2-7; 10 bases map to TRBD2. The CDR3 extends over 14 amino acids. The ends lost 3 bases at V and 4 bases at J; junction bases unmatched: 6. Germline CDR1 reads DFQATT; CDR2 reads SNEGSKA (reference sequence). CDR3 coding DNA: TGCAGTGCTAGTGCTAGCGGGAGAGGGTACGAGCAGTACTTC. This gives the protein CSASASGRGYEQYF.